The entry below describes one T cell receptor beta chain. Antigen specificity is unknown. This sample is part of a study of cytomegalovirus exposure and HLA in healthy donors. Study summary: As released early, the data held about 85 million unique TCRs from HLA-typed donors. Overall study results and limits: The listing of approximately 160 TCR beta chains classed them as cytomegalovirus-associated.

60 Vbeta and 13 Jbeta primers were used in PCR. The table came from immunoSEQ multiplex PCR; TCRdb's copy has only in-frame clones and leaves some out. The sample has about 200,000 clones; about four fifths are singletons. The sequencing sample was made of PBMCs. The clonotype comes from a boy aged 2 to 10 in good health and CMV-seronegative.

The CDR3 nucleotides are TGTGCCACCAGCAGAGACAGGGCTCCTCAGCCCCAGCATTTT. The encoded protein is CATSRDRAPQPQHF. This chain joins TRBV15 and TRBJ1-5; a possible D gene is TRBD1 (5 bases). Deletions cut 0 bases from V and 6 bases from J, with 9 bases between. The CDR3 has 14 residues. The germline CDR1 and CDR2 sequences are LNHNV and YYDKDF (reference sequence).